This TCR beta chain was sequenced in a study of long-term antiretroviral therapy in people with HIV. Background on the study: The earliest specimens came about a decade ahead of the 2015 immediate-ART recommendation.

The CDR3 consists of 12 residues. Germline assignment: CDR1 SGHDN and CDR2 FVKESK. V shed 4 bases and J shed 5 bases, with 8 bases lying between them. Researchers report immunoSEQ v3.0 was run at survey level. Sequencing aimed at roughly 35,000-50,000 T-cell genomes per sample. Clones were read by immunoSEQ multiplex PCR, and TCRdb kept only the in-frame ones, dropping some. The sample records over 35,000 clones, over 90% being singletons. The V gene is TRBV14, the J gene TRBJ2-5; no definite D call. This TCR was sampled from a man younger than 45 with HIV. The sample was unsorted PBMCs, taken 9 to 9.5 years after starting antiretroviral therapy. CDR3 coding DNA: TGTGCCAGCAGCCTAAACCGGGAGACCCAGTACTTC. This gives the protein CASSLNRETQYF.